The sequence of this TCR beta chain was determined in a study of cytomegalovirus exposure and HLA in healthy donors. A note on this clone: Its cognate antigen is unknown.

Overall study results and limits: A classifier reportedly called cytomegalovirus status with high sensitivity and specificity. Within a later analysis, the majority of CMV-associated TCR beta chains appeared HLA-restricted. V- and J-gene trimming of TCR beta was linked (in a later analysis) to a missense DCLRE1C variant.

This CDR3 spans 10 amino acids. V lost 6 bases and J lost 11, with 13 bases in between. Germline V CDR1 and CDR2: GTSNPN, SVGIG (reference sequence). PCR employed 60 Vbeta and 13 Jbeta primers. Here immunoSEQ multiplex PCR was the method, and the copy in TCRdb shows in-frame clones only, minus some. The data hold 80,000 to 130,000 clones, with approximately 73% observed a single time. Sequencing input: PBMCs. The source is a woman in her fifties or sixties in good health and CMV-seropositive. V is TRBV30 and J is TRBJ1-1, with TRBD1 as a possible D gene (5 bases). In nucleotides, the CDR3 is TGTGCCTGCTGCGGGGGGGTGGCTTTCTTT. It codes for CACCGGVAFF.